This TCR beta chain was recorded in a study of persistence of HIV-infected CD4 T cells. About the study: Up to about 180 mL blood was drawn at multiple time points; a couple of donors had single-time leukapheresis.

An overlapping HIV-1 Gag peptide pool stimulated these cells at about 0.94 ug/peptide/mL. Sorted nonresponding memory CD4+ T cells were CD40L-negative, CD69-negative, CD45RO-high. The CDR3 contains 11 residues. From germline, CDR1 is LNHDA and CDR2 SQIVND (reference sequence). V lost 3 bases and J 6 bases, leaving 5 bases between the germline ends. Concerning this clone itself: Its antigen is unknown.

The immunoSEQ assay was version 4, run in survey mode. This table comes from immunoSEQ multiplex PCR, and its TCRdb copy is limited to in-frame clones, with some not included. This sample carries 30,000 to 45,000 clones, about 85% of them seen once, and the ten largest clones take 4.5% to 6%. This receptor was identified in an adult with HIV. The donor label of this sample is uncertain. The sample was cultured CD4+ T cells from PBMCs, taken from a patient who received antiretroviral therapy. This chain uses TRBV19 with TRBJ1-2, with D unclear. CDR3 sequence (DNA): TGTGCCAGTAGTATTCATCATGGCTACACCTTC. Residues: CASSIHHGYTF.